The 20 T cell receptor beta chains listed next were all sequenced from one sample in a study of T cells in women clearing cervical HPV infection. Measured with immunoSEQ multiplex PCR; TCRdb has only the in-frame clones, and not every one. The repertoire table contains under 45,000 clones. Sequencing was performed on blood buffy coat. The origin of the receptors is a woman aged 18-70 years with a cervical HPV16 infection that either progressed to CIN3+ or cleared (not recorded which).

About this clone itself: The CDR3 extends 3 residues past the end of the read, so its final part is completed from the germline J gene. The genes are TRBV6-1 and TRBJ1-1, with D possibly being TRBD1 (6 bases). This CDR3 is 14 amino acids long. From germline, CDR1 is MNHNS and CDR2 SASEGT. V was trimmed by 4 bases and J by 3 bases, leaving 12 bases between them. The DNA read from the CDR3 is TGTGCCAGCAGTGGCCTACAGGGCGACACTGAA. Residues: CASSGLQGDTE. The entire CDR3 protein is CASSGLQGDTEAFF.

The covered CDR3 bases are TGTGCCAGCGCTACTAGTTTTCCCTACAATGAG. This gives the protein CASATSFPYNE. The entire CDR3 sequence reads CASATSFPYNEQFF. V is TRBV12-3 or TRBV12-4 and J is TRBJ2-1; perhaps TRBD2 as D (5 bases). The read finishes 3 residues shy of the CDR3 end, and the germline J gene is used to complete it. The germline V and J ends were trimmed by 8 bases and 2 bases, with 13 bases remaining between them. The length of the CDR3 is 14 residues.

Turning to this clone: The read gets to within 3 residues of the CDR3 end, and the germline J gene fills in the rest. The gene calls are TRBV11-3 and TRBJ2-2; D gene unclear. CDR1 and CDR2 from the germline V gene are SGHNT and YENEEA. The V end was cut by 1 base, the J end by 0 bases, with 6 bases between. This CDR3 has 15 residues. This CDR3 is CASSLVTANTGELFF. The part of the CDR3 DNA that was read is TGTGCCAGCAGCTTAGTGACTGCGAACACCGGGGAG.

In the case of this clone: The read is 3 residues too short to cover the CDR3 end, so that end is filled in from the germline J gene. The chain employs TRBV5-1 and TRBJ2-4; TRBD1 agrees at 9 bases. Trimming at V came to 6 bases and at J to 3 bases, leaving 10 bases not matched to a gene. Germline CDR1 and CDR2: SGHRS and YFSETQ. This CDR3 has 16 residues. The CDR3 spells CASNPGTGKGKNIQYF. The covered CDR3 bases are TGCGCCAGCAATCCCGGGACAGGGAAGGGCAAAAACATT.

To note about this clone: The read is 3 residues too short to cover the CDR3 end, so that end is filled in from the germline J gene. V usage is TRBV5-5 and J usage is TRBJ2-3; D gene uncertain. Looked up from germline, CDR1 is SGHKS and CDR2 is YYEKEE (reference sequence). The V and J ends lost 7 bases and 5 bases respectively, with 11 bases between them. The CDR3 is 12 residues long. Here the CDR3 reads CASFRVVDTQYF. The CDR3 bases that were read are TGTGCCAGCTTCCGGGTGGTAGATACG.

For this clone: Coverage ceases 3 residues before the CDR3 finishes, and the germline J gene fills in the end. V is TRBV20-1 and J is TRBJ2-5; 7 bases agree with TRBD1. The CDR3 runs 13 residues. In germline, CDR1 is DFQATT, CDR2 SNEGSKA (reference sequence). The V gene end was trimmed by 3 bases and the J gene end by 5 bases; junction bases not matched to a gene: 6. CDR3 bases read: TGCAGTGCTAGGACAGGGATGAGGGAGACC. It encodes CSARTGMRET. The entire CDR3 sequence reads CSARTGMRETQYF.

The CDR3 sequence: CASSPQGLLDYGYTF. Partial CDR3 DNA: TGCGCCAGCAGCCCCCAGGGTCTGCTCGATTATGGC. The chain joins TRBV5-1 to TRBJ1-2; maybe TRBD1 (5 bases). The observed sequence ends 3 residues before the CDR3 terminus, with the missing tail filled in from the germline J gene. Germline CDR1 reads SGHRS; CDR2 reads YFSETQ. The CDR3 has 15 amino acids. V was shortened by 4 bases and J by 5 bases, with 18 bases between the two germline ends.

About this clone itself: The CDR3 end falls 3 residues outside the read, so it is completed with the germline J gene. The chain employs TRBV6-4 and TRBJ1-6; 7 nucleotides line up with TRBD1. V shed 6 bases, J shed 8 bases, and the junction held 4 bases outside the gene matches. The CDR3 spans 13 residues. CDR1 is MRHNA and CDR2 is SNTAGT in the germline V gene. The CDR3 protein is CASRQGKDSPLHF. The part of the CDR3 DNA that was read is TGTGCCAGCAGACAGGGGAAAGATTCACCC.

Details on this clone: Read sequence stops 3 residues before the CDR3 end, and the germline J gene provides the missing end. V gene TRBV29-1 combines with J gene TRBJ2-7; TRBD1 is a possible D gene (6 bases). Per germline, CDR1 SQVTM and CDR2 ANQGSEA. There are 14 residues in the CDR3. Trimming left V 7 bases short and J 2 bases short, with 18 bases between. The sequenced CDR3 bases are TGCAGCGCGAGCTCAGGGGAAAGGGCCTACGAG. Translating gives CSASSGERAYE. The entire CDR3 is CSASSGERAYEQYF.

Here the CDR3 reads CASSPEGEAFF. The part of the CDR3 DNA that was read is TGTGCCAGCAGCCCCGAGGGGGAA. This sequence joins TRBV7-9 and TRBJ1-1, with D perhaps matching TRBD1 (5 bases). The read falls 3 residues short of the CDR3 end, and the missing part is taken from the germline J gene. This CDR3 region has 11 residues. Looked up from germline, CDR1 is SEHNR and CDR2 is FQNEAQ (reference sequence). The full variable domain, rest sourced from reference TRBV7-9 and TRBJ1-1, is DTGVSQNPRHKITKRGQNVTFRCDPISEHNRLYWYRQTLGQGPEFLTYFQNEAQLEKSRLLSDRFSAERPKGSFSTLEIQRTEQGDSAMYLCASSPEGEAFFGQGTRLTVV.

The CDR3 spells CASNRLGGYMNTEAFF. The covered CDR3 bases are TGTGCCAGCAATCGGCTAGGGGGATATATGAACACTGAA. V gene TRBV6-2 or TRBV6-3 combines with J gene TRBJ1-1, with TRBD1 as a possible D gene (6 bases). The CDR3 goes on 3 residues after the read ends, and that part is filled in from the germline J gene. CDR1 and CDR2 from the germline V gene are MNHEY and SVGEGT. The V end was cut by 7 bases, the J end by 0 bases, with 18 bases between. The CDR3 extends over 16 amino acids.

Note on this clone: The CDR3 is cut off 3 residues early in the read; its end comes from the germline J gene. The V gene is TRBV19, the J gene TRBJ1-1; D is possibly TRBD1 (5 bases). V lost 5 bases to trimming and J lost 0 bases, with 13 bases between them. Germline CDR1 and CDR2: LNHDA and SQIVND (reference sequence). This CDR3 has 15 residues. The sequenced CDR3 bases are TGTGCCAGTAGTTGGTTAGACAGTGTGAACACTGAA. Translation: CASSWLDSVNTE. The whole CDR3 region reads CASSWLDSVNTEAFF.

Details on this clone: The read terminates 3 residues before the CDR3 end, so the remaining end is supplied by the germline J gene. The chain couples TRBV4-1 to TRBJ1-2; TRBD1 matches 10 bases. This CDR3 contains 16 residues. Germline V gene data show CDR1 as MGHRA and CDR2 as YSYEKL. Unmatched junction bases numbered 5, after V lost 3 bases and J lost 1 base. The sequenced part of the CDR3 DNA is TGCGCCAGCAGCCACCACCGGGACAGGGGTAACTATGGC. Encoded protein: CASSHHRDRGNYG. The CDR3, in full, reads CASSHHRDRGNYGYTF.

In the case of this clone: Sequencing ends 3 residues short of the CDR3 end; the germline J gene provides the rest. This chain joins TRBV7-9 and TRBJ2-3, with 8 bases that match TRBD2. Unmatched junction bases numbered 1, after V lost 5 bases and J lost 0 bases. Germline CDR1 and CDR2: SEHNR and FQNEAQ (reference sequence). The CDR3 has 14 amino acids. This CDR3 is CASSPSGSTDTQYF. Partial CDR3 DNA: TGTGCCAGCAGCCCTAGCGGGAGCACAGATACG.

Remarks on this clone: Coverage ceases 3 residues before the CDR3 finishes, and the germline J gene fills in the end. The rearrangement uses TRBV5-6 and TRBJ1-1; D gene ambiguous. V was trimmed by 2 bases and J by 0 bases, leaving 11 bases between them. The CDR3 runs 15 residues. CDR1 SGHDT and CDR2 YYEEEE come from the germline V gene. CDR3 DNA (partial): TGTGCCAGCAGCTTCTTTGAGGGTTTGAACACTGAA. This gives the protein CASSFFEGLNTE. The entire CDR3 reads CASSFFEGLNTEAFF.

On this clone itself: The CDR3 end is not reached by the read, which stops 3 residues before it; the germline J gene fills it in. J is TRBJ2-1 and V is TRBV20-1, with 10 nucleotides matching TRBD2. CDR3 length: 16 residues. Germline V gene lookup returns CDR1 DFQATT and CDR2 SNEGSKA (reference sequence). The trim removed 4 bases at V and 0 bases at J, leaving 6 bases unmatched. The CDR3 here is CSATSGGQSSYNEQFF. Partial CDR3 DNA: TGCAGTGCTACTAGCGGGGGCCAAAGCTCCTACAATGAG.

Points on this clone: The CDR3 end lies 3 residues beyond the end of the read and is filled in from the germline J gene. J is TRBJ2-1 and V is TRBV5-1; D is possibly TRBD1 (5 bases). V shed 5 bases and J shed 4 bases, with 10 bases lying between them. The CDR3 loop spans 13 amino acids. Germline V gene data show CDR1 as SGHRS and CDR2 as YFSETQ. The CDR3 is CASRTAFYNEQFF. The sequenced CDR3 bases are TGCGCCAGCAGGACAGCGTTTTACAATGAG.

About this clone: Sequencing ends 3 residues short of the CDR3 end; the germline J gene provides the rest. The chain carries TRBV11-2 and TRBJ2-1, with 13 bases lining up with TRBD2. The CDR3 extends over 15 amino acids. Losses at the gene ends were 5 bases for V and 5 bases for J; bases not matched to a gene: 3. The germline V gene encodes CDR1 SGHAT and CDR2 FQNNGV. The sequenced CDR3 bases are TGTGCCAGCAGCCAAGGGACTAGCGGGGACAATGAG. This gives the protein CASSQGTSGDNE. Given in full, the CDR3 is CASSQGTSGDNEQFF. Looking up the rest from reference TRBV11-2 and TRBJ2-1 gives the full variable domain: EAGVAQSPRYKIIEKRQSVAFWCNPISGHATLYWYQQILGQGPKLLIQFQNNGVVDDSQLPKDRFSAERLKGVDSTLKIQPAKLEDSAVYLCASSQGTSGDNEQFFGPGTRLTVL.

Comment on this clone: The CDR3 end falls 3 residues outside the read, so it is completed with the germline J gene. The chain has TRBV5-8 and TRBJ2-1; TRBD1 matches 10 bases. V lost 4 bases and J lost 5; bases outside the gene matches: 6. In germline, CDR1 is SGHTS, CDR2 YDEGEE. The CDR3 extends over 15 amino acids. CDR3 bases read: TGTGCCAGCAGCCCCGGGACAGGGGTTGACAATGAG. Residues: CASSPGTGVDNE. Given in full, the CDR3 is CASSPGTGVDNEQFF.

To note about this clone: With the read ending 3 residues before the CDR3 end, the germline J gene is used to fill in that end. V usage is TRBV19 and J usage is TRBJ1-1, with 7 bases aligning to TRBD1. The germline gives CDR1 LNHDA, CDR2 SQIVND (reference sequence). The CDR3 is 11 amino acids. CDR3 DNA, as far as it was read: TGTGCCAGTAGGGACAGGCTGGAA. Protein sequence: CASRDRLE. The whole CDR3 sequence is CASRDRLEAFF.